What follows describes a single T cell receptor beta chain. This sample was taken from a study of blood T cell repertoires in COVID-19. Looking at the study overall: Italy, Spain and the United States were the sources of the convalescent and acute COVID-19 samples.

The CDR3 runs 18 residues. The germline V gene has CDR1 SGHVS and CDR2 FQNEAQ. The junction had 9 bases not matched to a gene; V was cut back by 5 bases and J by 2 bases. In the original processing: Nucleated cell number was recorded as an estimate derived from reference gene primer amplification. TCRdb keeps only in-frame clones here, not all; method: immunoSEQ multiplex PCR. D and trimming were read from the DNA, whereas the V and J calls and clone size are those reported in that table. The table lists over 250,000 clones, approximately 85% of them singletons, with 4% to 6% in the top ten. The sequence was obtained from a man in his fifties or sixties with active or convalescent COVID-19. Source material: peripheral blood. J is TRBJ2-1 and V is TRBV7-8, with 13 bases lining up with TRBD2. The CDR3 sequence: CASSLGLAGDGAYNEQFF. CDR3 coding DNA: TGTGCCAGCAGCCTAGGACTAGCGGGGGACGGCGCCTACAATGAGCAGTTCTTC.